This TCR beta chain derives from a study of shared clonotypes between healthy human individuals (dated by TCRdb to between 2020 and 2021). Study-wide context: The cohort comprised a couple of women and a few men aged 18 to 49 years. For each donor, three plates each were used for CD4 naive and CD4 memory, two plates were used for CD8 naive, and one plate was used for CD8 memory. The study deeply sequenced blood TCR repertoires of five healthy adults to estimate repertoire size and the extent of clonotype sharing between individuals. Different laboratories and diverse techniques were used to prepare libraries and sequence TCR repertoires, to increase sequencing depth and limit assay-specific biases. Leukapheresis yielded between about 0.9 and 9 billion PBMCs per donor.

The CDR3 has 17 amino acids, counting the end cysteine and phenylalanine. The read is trimmed to its CDR3 DNA, 51 bases read in frame from base 1. Taken from the germline V gene, the CDR1 and CDR2 loops are SGHDT and YYEEEE. At the junction V is shortened by 4 bases and J by 0 bases, with 20 bases in between. Using the deep immunoSEQ assay, multiplex PCR amplified TCR CDR3 regions from genomic DNA. For each cell subset, the extracted genomic DNA was distributed evenly across all wells of several immunoSEQ 96-well plates, and each plate served as one replicate. Each replicate PCR for sorted subsets received 200 ng genomic DNA, equal to about 30,000 T cell genomes. Purified libraries were measured with a Qubit 3.0 fluorometer, size-checked on a Bioanalyzer 2100, and measured again with the KAPA Library Quantification kit. Each immunoSEQ 96-well plate was sequenced on its own single-read 150-cycle Illumina NextSeq 550 flow cell. The paper's data handling went like this. Because the immunoSEQ output included only junctional sequences and no quality scores, the filtering could not be the same as the filtering used for full-length reads. Sequences were annotated with PyIR, a Python wrapper for IgBLAST v1.9, using IMGT germline references to assign V/J genes and CDR3. Reads were removed for weak V/J assignments (E-value above 1e-6), missing CDR3, stop codons, out-of-frame junctions, or ambiguous translated residues. V3J clonotypes were defined as sequences sharing the same inferred V gene, J gene, and CDR3 amino acid sequence. Percentage overlap between repertoires was calculated by dividing the number of shared unique clonotypes by the size of the smaller repertoire. RTK rarefaction, the Chao1 estimator, and Recon v2.1 estimates of unobserved clonotypes were used to assess repertoire richness. OLGA was used to compute generation probabilities for all TCRbeta clonotypes that the gDNA method yielded from a few donors. As stored in TCRdb, this immuneACCESS dataset retains in-frame rearrangements with V and J assigned. A fraction of the clones does not appear; measured against another copy, unresolved V genes explain less than half of the discrepancy, and the remainder lacks a known reason. V and J calls and clone size are copied from that table; D and trimming were computed from the DNA. Present in this sample are 2 million to 2.5 million clones, roughly 92% of which were seen just once. The ten most abundant clones make up around 0.38% of the sample.

The study at large found these results: Sampling was restricted to blood, and TCR repertoires in tissues likely differ from the TCR repertoires found in blood. Based on pairwise subsampling, the degree of clonotype sharing among donors was expected to be affected by sequencing depth. Because the study included a small number of donors, the genetic and exposure-history diversity represented was limited. Approximately 5% of naive CD4, more than 3% of naive CD8, roughly 2.5% of memory CD4, and 0.4% of memory CD8 clonotypes were shared across several donors. Incomplete sequencing was indicated by rarefaction of sorted-subset datasets, despite the large sequencing depth. Larger estimated clonotype richness was generally found for naive subsets than for memory subsets. Higher generation probabilities were observed for clonotypes shared by all four sorted-subset donors than for non-shared clonotypes.

Of note for this clone: There is no known antigen for this receptor. Within one base of it there is no much larger clone, and no base qualities were kept.

The donors were healthy, HIV-negative adults who had no recently reported acute infections or vaccinations. All donors were Caucasian adults living in Nashville, Tennessee, USA. Magnetic negative selection was used to enrich CD4+ T cells, after which naive cells were positively selected on CD45RA and the negative fraction became the memory subset. Blood was collected by leukapheresis, and PBMCs were isolated by Ficoll-Histopaque density gradient centrifugation and then cryopreserved in liquid nitrogen vapor phase. Analytical flow cytometry was used to check the purity and quantity of each magnetically sorted T cell population. Each sorted fraction had its genomic DNA isolated and then quantified by UV absorbance on a Nanodrop 2000c.

Here the chain combines TRBV5-6 and TRBJ2-7; TRBD2 might be the D gene, on 6 matching bases. The source is a man aged 18 to 30 in good health. Some clones in this sample may be carry-over from other donors' samples. The specimen was naive CD4+ T cells from PBMCs. According to the study, the label for this sample's cell subset or site signals: CD45RA+ positively selected. For the CDR3, the sequence is CASSDRKGGALSYEQYF. The DNA reads as follows: TGTGCCAGCAGCGACCGTAAGGGCGGGGCCCTCTCCTACGAGCAGTACTTC.